This TCR beta chain was recorded in a study of blood T cell repertoires in COVID-19 (dated by TCRdb to the early 2020s). Concerning the study at large: Samples covering the acute and convalescent phases of COVID-19 were provided by collaborators in the United States, Italy and Spain. The prospective study material was composed of cDNA or gDNA derived from T cells, B-cell-depleted T cells, or PBMCs. Subjects who had been exposed to COVID-19, were actively infected with it, or had recovered from it provided the deeply sampled blood TCRbeta repertoires that made up the dataset. The repertoires were released in a freely available public database intended as a resource for research on the immune response to SARS-CoV-2. The samples were drawn from two sources: the first 160 participants of the ongoing ImmuneRACE study, and some 1,300 subjects contributed by 6 global collaborators. The sample metadata nearly always contained a de-identified subject ID, COVID-19 status, age in years and sex. Where available, HLA class I and class II types were taken from metadata supplied by the sample provider and were not determined by assay-based typing.

On this clone: This clone's antigen is unknown. No per-base quality is available; no much larger clone lies one base away.

The CDR3 contains 16 residues, cysteine and phenylalanine counted. The read is trimmed to its CDR3 DNA, 48 bases read in frame from base 1. CDR1 is given as SGHTA and CDR2 as FQGNSA, both from the germline V gene. Relative to germline, V is missing 1 base and J is missing 4 bases, with 8 bases of the junction outside any gene match. Enrolling through a virtual design, the prospective study's participants ranged in age from about 18 to 89 years and lived across roughly 24 United States geographic areas. To assign participants to cohorts, the prospective study relied on clinical history that participants themselves reported in a screening survey and a study questionnaire. Exposed participants had been in contact, within 2 weeks of entering the study, with a person who had a PCR-confirmed or clinician-diagnosed case of COVID-19. In the prospective study, mobile phlebotomists collected whole blood, serum and a nasopharyngeal or oropharyngeal swab from each participant. Over an approximately 2-month period, participants in the prospective study had the option of providing additional blood draws and questionnaires. Blood samples from the prospective study were shipped frozen or at room temperature prior to DNA extraction.

Study-level results and caveats: Clinical and demographic metadata were provided uncurated, with the amount varying by source and participant.

TCRbeta CDR3 regions were amplified from genomic DNA by means of the immunoSEQ Assay, a bias-controlled multiplex PCR. The authors' pipeline ran thus. Nucleated cell counts per sample were estimated from amplification of reference gene primers within the assay. To quantify the absolute abundance of each unique TCRbeta CDR3 rearrangement, sequence reads were collapsed and filtered. For each sample, productive Simpson clonality was calculated as the square root of Simpson's diversity index over productive rearrangements. TCRdb stores this immuneACCESS table with in-frame sequences only. Part of the clones is absent; in the studies checked, under half of the shortfall reflects unresolved V genes, and no reason is known for the rest. V, J and clone size are those of that table, while D and trimming were read from the DNA. Present in this sample are approximately 140,000 clones, around 90% of which were seen just once. The ten top clones hold under 4.5% of the sample.

Material for sequencing was PBMCs or T cells enriched from blood (not recorded which). The sequence was collected from a woman aged 40 to 50 who had been exposed to COVID-19. The chain employs TRBV7-2 and TRBJ1-2, with TRBD1 matching 8 junction bases. CDR3 region: CASSLDIGQGVYGYTF. The base sequence is TGTGCCAGCAGCTTAGACATCGGACAGGGCGTCTATGGCTACACCTTC.